This is a list of T cell receptor beta chains from one sample in a study of identical twins. In TCRdb, the 5' RACE reads were re-called with MiXCR into one record per CDR3 protein. This repertoire shows 400,000 to 550,000 distinct CDR3 sequences, approximately 24% found once; its top ten account for approximately 2.9%. These same data were also listed under a study on T cells expressing NK-cell markers.

Sequencing input: CD4+ T cells sorted from blood. Receptors were obtained from a woman aged 18-29 years in good health. Both conserved end residues are part of each CDR3. The order of the fields is V gene, CDR3 length, D gene, J gene, clone size, CDR3 DNA, CDR3 protein. D genes are given only for firm matches. Size tells how often a clone was seen (once, few, many) or the class of an expanded clone, and some rows leave it out.

>TRBV14|13|-|TRBJ2-5|-
TGTGCCAGCAGCCAGAGGGGGAGGGAGACCCAGTACTTC
CASSQRGRETQYF
>TRBV6-1|16|TRBD2|TRBJ2-1|few
TGTGCCAGCACTCTCTCTGGGACTAGCGGGAGTGGTGAGCAGTTCTTC
CASTLSGTSGSGEQFF
>TRBV29-1|13|-|TRBJ2-7|-
TGCAGCGTTGTGGTTCGGAAGTCCTACGAGCAGTACTTC
CSVVVRKSYEQYF
>TRBV20-1|14|TRBD1|TRBJ1-2|few
TGCAGTGCTACACAGGGGGCGTTCGGCTATGGCTACACCTTC
CSATQGAFGYGYTF
>TRBV10-1|13|-|TRBJ1-1|-
TGCGCCAGCAGTCTGGACAGCGAGACTGAAGCTTTCTTT
CASSLDSETEAFF
>TRBV5-1|17|TRBD2|TRBJ2-1|few
TGCGCCAGCAGCCTCCTAGGGGAGGGACTCTCCTACAATGAGCAGTTCTTC
CASSLLGEGLSYNEQFF
>TRBV6-6|12|TRBD2|TRBJ2-3|many
TGTGCCAGCAAAACTAGCGCAGATACGCAGTATTTT
CASKTSADTQYF
>TRBV29-1|12|-|TRBJ2-6|few
TGCAGCGCCGGGGATGGGGCCAACGTCCTGACTTTC
CSAGDGANVLTF
>TRBV11-2|19|-|TRBJ2-1|-
TGTGCCAGCAGCTTAAACAAGGGGTTGGGGGGTTTCTCCTACAATGAGCAGTTCTTC
CASSLNKGLGGFSYNEQFF
>TRBV7-2|12|-|TRBJ2-3|-
TGTGCCAGCAGCAGCCCTTGGGATACGCAGTATTTT
CASSSPWDTQYF
>TRBV5-1|15|TRBD2|TRBJ2-3|few
TGCGCCAGCAACCTTTTCTGGGGGGGGGCAGATACGCAGTATTTT
CASNLFWGGADTQYF
>TRBV12-3/TRBV12-4|14|-|TRBJ1-1|-
TGTGCCAGCAGGACAGGAACCGAGAACACTGAAGCTTTCTTT
CASRTGTENTEAFF
>TRBV7-2|15|-|TRBJ1-3|few
TGTGCCAGCAGCTTAGCAGGGGGATCTGGAAACACCATATATTTT
CASSLAGGSGNTIYF
>TRBV3-1|15|-|TRBJ1-5|-
TGTGCCAGCAGCCAAGAACCTTATAGCAATCAGCCCCAGCATTTT
CASSQEPYSNQPQHF
>TRBV29-1|14|TRBD1|TRBJ2-5|once
TGCAGCGTGGGGGGACAGGGGCGGTGGGGGACCCAGTACTTC
CSVGGQGRWGTQYF
>TRBV5-1|15|-|TRBJ2-1|-
TGCGCCAGCAGCTTCTCCCCCAGCTCCTACAATGAGCAGTTCTTC
CASSFSPSSYNEQFF
>TRBV7-3|16|-|TRBJ2-1|-
TGTGCCAGCAGTACCTCAGGGGCTTTGGACTACAATGAGCAGTTCTTC
CASSTSGALDYNEQFF
>TRBV9|16|-|TRBJ2-2|-
TGTGCCAGCAGCGTAGCCCCGTTCGGGTTCACCGGGGAGCTGTTTTTT
CASSVAPFGFTGELFF
>TRBV7-3|12|-|TRBJ2-5|few
TGTGCCAGCAGCTTAGGAGGGGGGACCCAGTACTTC
CASSLGGGTQYF
>TRBV19|18|TRBD2|TRBJ2-3|-
TGTGCCAGTAGTCGGACCCCTAGCGGGAGTACCCCCACAGATACGCAGTATTTT
CASSRTPSGSTPTDTQYF
>TRBV12-3/TRBV12-4|17|TRBD2|TRBJ2-2|few
TGTGCCAGCAGTCGACTAGCGGGAGCCTTAAACACCGGGGAGCTGTTTTTT
CASSRLAGALNTGELFF
>TRBV18|16|-|TRBJ2-7|-
TGTGCCAGCTCACCAAGGCGGGGGACATCGGTCTACGAGCAGTACTTC
CASSPRRGTSVYEQYF
>TRBV30|12|-|TRBJ2-7|-
TGTGCCTGGATGGCGGGAAGCTACGAGCAGTACTTC
CAWMAGSYEQYF
>TRBV20-1|14|-|TRBJ2-3|few
TGCAGTGCTAGAGCCGGGTGGGGCACAGATACGCAGTATTTT
CSARAGWGTDTQYF
>TRBV7-3|15|TRBD1|TRBJ2-3|few
TGTGCCAGCAGCCGTGGGACAGGGGCGGCAGATACGCAGTATTTT
CASSRGTGAADTQYF
>TRBV5-1|12|-|TRBJ2-2|-
TGCGCCAGCAGCTTGGGGGGGCCTGGGCTGTTTTTT
CASSLGGPGLFF
>TRBV5-1|12|-|TRBJ1-1|-
TGCGCCAGCAGCCGCGGGGGGGATGAAGCTTTCTTT
CASSRGGDEAFF
>TRBV29-1|14|-|TRBJ2-7|-
TGCAGCGTTGGGTCGGCAGGAAGCTCCTACGAGCAGTACTTC
CSVGSAGSSYEQYF
>TRBV12-3/TRBV12-4|15|-|TRBJ2-3|-
TGTGCCAGCAGTTTAGTGGGAGGAGGGCCAGATACGCAGTATTTT
CASSLVGGGPDTQYF
>TRBV5-1|15|-|TRBJ2-3|once
TGCGCCAGCAGCTTGATATCCCCAGGCACAGATACGCAGTATTTT
CASSLISPGTDTQYF
>TRBV29-1|13|-|TRBJ2-5|-
TGCAGCGTAAAGGGGGGCGGCCAAGAGACCCAGTACTTC
CSVKGGGQETQYF
>TRBV15|12|-|TRBJ2-7|many
TGTGCCACCCAGACTCCAGGGTACGAGCAGTACTTC
CATQTPGYEQYF
>TRBV10-3|13|-|TRBJ2-2|few
TGTGCCACGAGGGACCGTAACACCGGGGAGCTGTTTTTT
CATRDRNTGELFF
>TRBV29-1|11|-|TRBJ2-3|-
TGCAGCGTTGCTGGGGGCGATACGCAGTATTTT
CSVAGGDTQYF
>TRBV12-3/TRBV12-4|12|-|TRBJ1-5|few
TGTGCCAGCAGCCGCTATTATCAGCCCCAGCATTTT
CASSRYYQPQHF
>TRBV24-1|12|-|TRBJ1-1|few
TGTGCCACCCCTGGAACGAACACTGAAGCTTTCTTT
CATPGTNTEAFF
>TRBV20-1|12|-|TRBJ2-7|few
TGCAGTGCTCGAGTTCGAGGGTACGAGCAGTACTTC
CSARVRGYEQYF
>TRBV7-9|15|-|TRBJ2-2|-
TGTGCCAGCAGCTCCAAGACAGGACTCACCGGGGAGCTGTTTTTT
CASSSKTGLTGELFF
>TRBV5-1|14|-|TRBJ1-2|few
TGCGCCAGCAGCCGGCGGGACAACAACTATGGCTACACCTTC
CASSRRDNNYGYTF
>TRBV12-3/TRBV12-4|15|-|TRBJ2-5|-
TGTGCCAGCAGTTGGGGAGGCCGTACAAGAGACACCCAGTACTTC
CASSWGGRTRDTQYF
>TRBV18|12|-|TRBJ2-3|few
TGTGCCAGCTCACCACCACAGTCTGCGCAGTATTTT
CASSPPQSAQYF
>TRBV5-1|14|-|TRBJ2-5|few
TGCGCCAGCAGCTCGGCTCGAACTGGGGAGACCCAGTACTTC
CASSSARTGETQYF
>TRBV20-1|16|-|TRBJ2-7|few
TGCAGTGCTAGAGACTCCCTCCAGGGGTACTCCTACGAGCAGTACTTC
CSARDSLQGYSYEQYF
>TRBV6-5|17|TRBD2|TRBJ2-1|few
TGTGCCAGCAGTTCAGGGACTAGCGGGAGCGGTATGAATGAGCAGTTCTTC
CASSSGTSGSGMNEQFF
>TRBV23-1|12|-|TRBJ2-7|few
TGCGCCAGCAGTCGATACAGATACGAGCAGTACTTC
CASSRYRYEQYF
>TRBV15|17|-|TRBJ2-6|-
TGTGCCACCAGCAGAGAGCTGAGGACGGGAGGGGCCAACGTCCTGACTTTC
CATSRELRTGGANVLTF
>TRBV24-1|13|-|TRBJ2-5|few
TGTGCCACCAGTGATTTGGGGAACGGGACCCAGTACTTC
CATSDLGNGTQYF
>TRBV29-1|12|-|TRBJ2-7|few
TGCAGCGTTGAAGATCCCCCGTACGAGCAGTACTTC
CSVEDPPYEQYF
>TRBV5-1|12|-|TRBJ1-2|-
TGCGCCAGCAGCTTAATCCCAGACGGCTACACCTTC
CASSLIPDGYTF
>TRBV6-5|19|-|TRBJ2-3|-
-
CASSSPFGSGVGGDDTQYF
>TRBV10-3|12|-|TRBJ2-1|many
TGTGCCATCAGCTTATCAAACAATGAGCAGTTCTTC
CAISLSNNEQFF